These 7 T cell receptor beta chains came from one sample sequenced in a study of blood T cells in healthy people across ages (dated by TCRdb to the mid-2010s). Libraries were made using 5' RACE. A second 7 to 11 cycle PCR used a sample-barcoded 5' primer and a J-beta primer mix. Through fastp at Q25 and MiXCR, TCRdb rebuilt clones from the public reads, retaining in-frame beta chains. Under each unique CDR3 protein, matching rows form one entry showing the most common genes and DNA. The table for this sample lists around 2 million distinct CDR3 sequences; about two fifths of them were counted only once. Clones ranked in the top ten supply about 21% of the sample. The specimen was blood. Every receptor here comes from a human donor in good health.

The V call is TRBV5-1, the J call TRBJ1-1; D may be TRBD1 (5 bases). Germline CDR1 and CDR2: SGHRS and YFSETQ. The CDR3 covers 15 residues. V lost 3 bases and J lost 0, with 12 bases in between. CDR3 sequence: CASSSVTVLNTEAFF. As DNA, the CDR3 is TGCGCCAGCAGCTCTGTGACAGTTCTGAACACTGAAGCTTTCTTT.

This chain connects TRBV7-2 to TRBJ2-1; D unclear. V gave up 5 bases and J gave up 7 bases, with 15 bases separating them. CDR1 and CDR2 (germline): SGHTA, FQGNSA. This CDR3 comprises 14 residues. CDR3 in amino acids: CASSPQGLRNEQFF. The CDR3 DNA reads as TGTGCCAGCAGCCCCCAAGGGTTGCGGAATGAGCAGTTCTTC.

This clonotype was seen more than once but under ten times. The rearrangement uses TRBV5-4 and TRBJ2-1; 14 bases agree with TRBD2. CDR3 length: 17 residues. Germline assignment: CDR1 SGHNT and CDR2 YYREEE (reference sequence). V was clipped by 4 bases and J by 4 bases; unmatched bases: 7. The CDR3 coding sequence is TGTGCCAGCAGCACCCGGACTAGCGGGGGGCCATACAATGAGCAGTTCTTC. This encodes CASSTRTSGGPYNEQFF.

This clonotype showed up just a few times. The CDR3 sequence is CASSLRLAGASQPSTDTQYF. The DNA for the CDR3 is TGTGCCAGCAGCTTACGACTAGCGGGGGCCTCACAGCCCAGCACAGATACGCAGTATTTT. The J gene is TRBJ2-3, the V gene TRBV7-2; 12 bases fit TRBD2. This CDR3 contains 20 residues. The V gene end was trimmed by 2 bases and the J gene end by 0 bases; junction bases not matched to a gene: 12. In germline, CDR1 is SGHTA, CDR2 FQGNSA.

This chain connects TRBV20-1 to TRBJ2-5, with TRBD2 matching over 7 bases. With 1 base clipped from V and 1 base from J, the junction kept 6 bases outside the gene matches. Germline V lookup: CDR1 DFQATT, CDR2 SNEGSKA (reference sequence). This CDR3 has 15 amino acids. The chain's CDR3 is CSARVFAGVQETQYF. The CDR3 DNA sequence: TGCAGTGCTAGAGTATTCGCGGGGGTCCAAGAGACCCAGTACTTC.

This clonotype was found a few times. The rearrangement links TRBV7-3 to TRBJ2-6; 8 bases match TRBD1. The CDR3 loop spans 15 amino acids. The V gene end was trimmed by 6 bases and the J gene end by 0 bases; junction bases not matched to a gene: 1. CDR1 and CDR2 (germline): SGHTA, FQGTGA. The CDR3 protein is CASRDRASGANVLTF. The DNA of the CDR3 is TGTGCCAGCAGGGACAGGGCCTCTGGGGCCAACGTCCTGACTTTC.

The J gene is TRBJ2-4, the V gene TRBV6-6; 7 nucleotides agree with TRBD1. TRBJ2-7 explains the end of the DNA better; the J call may be wrong. The CDR3 runs to 13 residues. Germline V gene lookup returns CDR1 MNHNY and CDR2 SVGAGI (reference sequence). CDR3 sequence (DNA): TGTGCCAGCCTACGACAGGGCGGTTACGAGCAGTACTTC. Its translation: CASLRQGGYEQYF.